This note documents a single T cell receptor beta chain sequence. This specimen comes from a study of blood T cell repertoires in COVID-19. Germline V gene lookup returns CDR1 GTSNPN and CDR2 SVGIG (reference sequence). The V and J ends lost 3 bases and 1 base, in that order; junction bases with no gene match: 5. CDR3 length: 16 amino acids. How the authors handled the data: Quantification of nucleated cells was approximated via reference gene primer amplification. Libraries were prepared by immunoSEQ multiplex PCR; TCRdb keeps only in-frame clonotypes and omits some of them. V and J calls and clone size are as listed in that table; D and trimming were resolved from the DNA. Altogether around 400,000 clones are present, around 87% being singletons, with the ten largest covering 8.5% to 12%.

The sequence derives from a woman aged 25-40 years with COVID-19, enrolled during active disease. The specimen sequenced was peripheral blood. This rearrangement joins TRBV30 to TRBJ2-5, with 13 bases matching TRBD2. CDR3 sequence (DNA): TGTGCCTGGAGGGAGGGACTAGCGGGATTCCAAGAGACCCAGTACTTC. Translated, it gives CAWREGLAGFQETQYF.